This T cell receptor (beta chain) derives from a study of T cell repertoires in cytomegalovirus infection. Study details: Peptides in the study included HLA-C-restricted and HLA-B-restricted CMV epitopes. The public TCR beta signatures pointed to both CMV infection and matching HLA type.

TCRdb recomputed calls from the reads with MiXCR, one row per CDR3 protein. Here the sample spans 700,000 to 850,000 distinct CDR3 sequences, 30% to 35% being singletons. Findings of the study overall: Cumulative public TCR beta family frequency identified carriers of CMV plus the relevant HLA. Dominating the ex vivo response were TCR beta clonotypes that were CMV-specific and HLA-C-restricted.

As for this clonotype: What it recognizes is unknown.

The CDR3 is 14 amino acids. Trimming removed 6 bases from V and 1 base from J, with 10 bases in between. Germline V gives CDR1 SGHVS, CDR2 FQNEAQ. Sample: cultured CD8+ T cells from PBMCs, taken from culture after CMV antigen stimulation. The genes are TRBV7-8 and TRBJ1-5; D is unclear. This clonotype originated in a human donor in good health (CMV status not recorded). Some clones in this sample may be carry-over from other donors' samples. CDR3 in DNA: TGTGCCAGCAGGACGTCGGGGAGCAATCAGCCCCAGCATTTT. Translating it yields CASRTSGSNQPQHF.